This TCR beta chain originates from a study of blood T cell repertoires in COVID-19. Looked up from germline, CDR1 is MNHEY and CDR2 is SVGAGI. Trimming removed 6 bases at V and 9 bases at J, with 18 bases between. The CDR3 sequence is 15 residues long. Assay: immunoSEQ multiplex PCR; the TCRdb copy retains only in-frame clones and omits some. The sample has 300,000 to 400,000 clones; 88% are singletons. This clonotype was sampled from a woman under 40 with acute COVID-19. V is TRBV6-5 and J is TRBJ1-6; the D gene is possibly TRBD1 (6 bases). Sequencing was carried out using PBMCs or T cells enriched from blood (not recorded which). The CDR3 sequence: CASSPLRDIGSPLHF. The CDR3 bases are TGTGCCAGCAGCCCCCTCCGGGACATTGGTTCACCCCTCCACTTT.